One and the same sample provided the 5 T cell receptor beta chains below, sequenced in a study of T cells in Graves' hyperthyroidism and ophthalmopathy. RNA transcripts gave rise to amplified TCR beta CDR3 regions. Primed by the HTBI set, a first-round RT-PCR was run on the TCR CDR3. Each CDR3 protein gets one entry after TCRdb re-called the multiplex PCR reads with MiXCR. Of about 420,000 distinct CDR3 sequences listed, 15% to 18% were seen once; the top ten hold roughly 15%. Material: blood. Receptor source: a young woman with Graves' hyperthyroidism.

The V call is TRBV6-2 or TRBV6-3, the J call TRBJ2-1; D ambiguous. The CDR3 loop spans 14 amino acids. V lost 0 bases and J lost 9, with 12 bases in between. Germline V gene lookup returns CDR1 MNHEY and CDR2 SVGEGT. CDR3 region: CASSYSIVVSEQFF. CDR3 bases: TGTGCCAGCAGTTACTCGATAGTAGTCAGTGAGCAGTTCTTC.

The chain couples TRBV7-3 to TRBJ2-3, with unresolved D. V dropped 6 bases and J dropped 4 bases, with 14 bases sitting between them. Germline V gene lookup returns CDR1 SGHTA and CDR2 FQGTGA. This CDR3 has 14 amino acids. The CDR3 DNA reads TGTGCCAGCAGTTCAAATTACGGCGCAGATACGCAGTATTTT. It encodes CASSSNYGADTQYF. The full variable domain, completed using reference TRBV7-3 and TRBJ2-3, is GAGVSQTPSNKVTEKGKYVELRCDPISGHTALYWYRQSLGQGPEFLIYFQGTGAADDSGLPNDRFFAVRPEGSVSTLKIQRTERGDSAVYLCASSSNYGADTQYFGPGTRLTVL.

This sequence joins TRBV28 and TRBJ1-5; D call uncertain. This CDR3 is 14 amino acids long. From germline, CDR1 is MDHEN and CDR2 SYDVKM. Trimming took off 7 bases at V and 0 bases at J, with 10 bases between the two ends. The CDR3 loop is CASMLSFSNQPQHF. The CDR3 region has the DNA TGTGCCAGCATGTTGAGCTTTAGCAATCAGCCCCAGCATTTT.

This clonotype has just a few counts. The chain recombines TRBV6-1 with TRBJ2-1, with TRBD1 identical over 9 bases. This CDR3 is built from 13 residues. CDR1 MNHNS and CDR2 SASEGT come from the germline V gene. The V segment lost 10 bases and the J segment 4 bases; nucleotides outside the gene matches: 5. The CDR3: CATTGTGYNEQFF. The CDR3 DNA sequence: TGTGCCACGACCGGGACAGGGTACAATGAGCAGTTCTTC.

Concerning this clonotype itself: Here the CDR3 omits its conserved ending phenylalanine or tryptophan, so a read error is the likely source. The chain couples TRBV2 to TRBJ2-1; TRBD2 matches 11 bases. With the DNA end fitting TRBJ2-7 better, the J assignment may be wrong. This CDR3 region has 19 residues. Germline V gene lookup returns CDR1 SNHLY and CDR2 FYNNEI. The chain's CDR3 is CASSETSGSGLAAYNEQYL. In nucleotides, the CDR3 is TGTGCCAGCAGTGAAACCTCAGGTTCGGGACTAGCGGCCTACAATGAGCAGTACCTC.